Listed below are T cell receptor beta chains from one sample, sequenced in a study of T cells in Graves' hyperthyroidism and ophthalmopathy. One entry per CDR3 protein, called by TCRdb with MiXCR from the multiplex PCR reads. The sample yields roughly 800,000 distinct CDR3 sequences, around 39% seen once. Sequencing input: blood. These TCRs come from a man between 18 and 29 years old with Graves' hyperthyroidism. The CDR3 runs from the conserved cysteine through the conserved F or W. D genes are given only for firm matches. Size values are once, few and many counts, or a class for expanded clones, and some rows have none.

clone size | J gene | D gene | V gene | CDR3 length | CDR3 DNA | CDR3 protein
NA | TRBJ2-7 | TRBD2 | TRBV7-2 | 15 | TGCGCCACCAAGACTAGCGTTTTATCTTCCTACGAGCAGTACTTC | CATKTSVLSSYEQYF
NA | TRBJ2-3 | NA | TRBV20-1 | 12 | TGCAGTGCTGGGCCAAGCACAGATACGCAGTATTTT | CSAGPSTDTQYF
NA | TRBJ2-2 | TRBD2 | TRBV9 | 15 | TGTGCCAGCAGCTCCGCAGCTAGCGGCACCGGGGAGCTGTTTTTT | CASSSAASGTGELFF
NA | TRBJ2-7 | NA | TRBV7-9 | 15 | TGTGCCAGCAGCTTTACTTTGGCTTGGGGCTACGAGCAGTACTTC | CASSFTLAWGYEQYF
NA | TRBJ1-1 | NA | TRBV12-3/TRBV12-4 | 14 | TGTGCCAGCAGTTGGCAGGGAGGGAATCGAAAAGCTTTCTTT | CASSWQGGNRKAFF
few | TRBJ1-1 | NA | TRBV5-1 | 11 | TGCGCCAGCCTGGGGAACACTGAAGCTTTCTTT | CASLGNTEAFF
NA | TRBJ1-2 | TRBD1 | TRBV10-3 | 16 | TGTGCCATCAGTCCGGCCGGACAGGCCGGGGACTATGGCTACACCTTC | CAISPAGQAGDYGYTF
NA | TRBJ1-6 | TRBD1 | TRBV15 | 14 | TGTGCCACCAGCGGACAGGCGACTAATTCACCCCTCCACTTT | CATSGQATNSPLHF
many | TRBJ1-2 | NA | TRBV2 | 16 | TGTGCCAGCAGTGAAGAGGCAAAGTCCGGGAGAAATGGCTACACCTTC | CASSEEAKSGRNGYTF
NA | TRBJ1-6 | NA | TRBV7-6 | 15 | TGTGCCAGCAGCTTAAGGGGGTTCTATAATTCACCCCTCCACTTT | CASSLRGFYNSPLHF
few | TRBJ1-6 | NA | TRBV6-5 | 17 | TGTGCCAGCAGTTACGATTATAAGGGGCTATGGAATTCACCCCTCCACTTT | CASSYDYKGLWNSPLHF
many | TRBJ1-4 | NA | TRBV7-8 | 14 | TGTGCCAGCAGCTTAGCGGCAGGGACCGAAAAACTGTTTTTT | CASSLAAGTEKLFF
NA | TRBJ1-1 | TRBD1 | TRBV24-1 | 14 | TGTGCCACCAGTGATCCTACAGGGGAGGCTGAAGCTTTCTTT | CATSDPTGEAEAFF
NA | TRBJ2-6 | NA | TRBV2 | 14 | TGTGCCAGCAGTGAACGGGATGGGGCCAACGTCCTGACTTTC | CASSERDGANVLTF
NA | TRBJ1-4 | NA | TRBV9 | 14 | TGTGCCAGCAGCGTAGACGGAGATAATGAAAAACTGTTTTTT | CASSVDGDNEKLFF
NA | TRBJ1-2 | NA | TRBV2 | 13 | TGTGCCAGCAGTGAAGCAGGGGGAGTTGGCTACACCTTC | CASSEAGGVGYTF
many | TRBJ2-2 | TRBD1 | TRBV10-3 | 15 | TGTGCCATCAGTGAATTGGACAGGGACACCGGGGAGCTGTTTTTT | CAISELDRDTGELFF
NA | TRBJ1-1 | NA | TRBV5-4 | 13 | TGTGCCAGCAACCCCGGGAGTAACACTGAAGCTTTCTTT | CASNPGSNTEAFF
NA | TRBJ2-7 | NA | TRBV7-9 | 14 | TGTGCCAGCAGCTTAGCCCTTTCCGGGGACGAGCAGTACTTC | CASSLALSGDEQYF
NA | TRBJ1-5 | TRBD1 | TRBV6-1 | 19 | TGTGCCAGCAGTTATACGCAGCGACCTCAGAGAGGGGGCAGTCAGCCCCAGCATTTT | CASSYTQRPQRGGSQPQHF
NA | TRBJ1-1 | TRBD1 | TRBV5-1 | 14 | TGCGCCAGCTACTGGGACAGACCTAACACTGAAGCTTTCTTT | CASYWDRPNTEAFF
NA | TRBJ2-7 | TRBD2 | TRBV6-5 | 15 | TGTGCCAGCACTATTAGCGGGACCTTTAACTACGAGCAGTACTTC | CASTISGTFNYEQYF
NA | TRBJ2-7 | TRBD1 | TRBV5-5 | 17 | TGTGCCAGCAGCCAGAGGGGGGTCCGGGACAGGGCCTACGAGCAGTACTTC | CASSQRGVRDRAYEQYF
many | TRBJ1-5 | TRBD1 | TRBV29-1 | 13 | TGCAGCGTCGGGACAGGGAGGAATCAGCCCCAGCATTTT | CSVGTGRNQPQHF
many | TRBJ2-7 | NA | TRBV9 | 8 | TGTGCCAGCAATCTACGACAGTTC | CASNLRQF
NA | TRBJ1-2 | NA | TRBV9 | 14 | TGTGCCAGCAGCGGAGGTGGGGGAGGGCATGGCTACACCTTC | CASSGGGGGHGYTF
NA | TRBJ1-1 | NA | TRBV12-3/TRBV12-4 | 15 | TGTGCCAGCAGTTTCGGGGTCCACTCGAGCACTGAAGCTTTCTTT | CASSFGVHSSTEAFF
NA | TRBJ1-1 | NA | TRBV12-3/TRBV12-4 | 12 | TGTGCCAGCACCATGGGGCTTGCTGAAGCTTTCTTT | CASTMGLAEAFF
NA | TRBJ1-6 | NA | TRBV6-5 | 15 | TGTGCCAGCAGTTACCGACGCGATACCGGTTCACCCCTCCACTTT | CASSYRRDTGSPLHF
NA | TRBJ2-7 | TRBD1 | TRBV4-1 | 16 | TGCGCCAGCAGCCAAGAATTGGGACAGGGCTTCTACGAGCAGTACTTC | CASSQELGQGFYEQYF
many | TRBJ1-1 | NA | TRBV7-2 | 13 | TGTGCCAGCAGCTTAGCCCCCAGAGTAGAAGCTTTCTTT | CASSLAPRVEAFF
NA | TRBJ1-5 | NA | TRBV27 | 14 | TGTGCCAGCAGTTTACGAGAGAGCAATCAGCCCCAGCATTTT | CASSLRESNQPQHF
NA | TRBJ2-7 | NA | TRBV12-3/TRBV12-4 | 15 | TGTGCCAGCAGCCCAGGGGGGAGTCAAAGTTCGGAGCAGTACTTC | CASSPGGSQSSEQYF